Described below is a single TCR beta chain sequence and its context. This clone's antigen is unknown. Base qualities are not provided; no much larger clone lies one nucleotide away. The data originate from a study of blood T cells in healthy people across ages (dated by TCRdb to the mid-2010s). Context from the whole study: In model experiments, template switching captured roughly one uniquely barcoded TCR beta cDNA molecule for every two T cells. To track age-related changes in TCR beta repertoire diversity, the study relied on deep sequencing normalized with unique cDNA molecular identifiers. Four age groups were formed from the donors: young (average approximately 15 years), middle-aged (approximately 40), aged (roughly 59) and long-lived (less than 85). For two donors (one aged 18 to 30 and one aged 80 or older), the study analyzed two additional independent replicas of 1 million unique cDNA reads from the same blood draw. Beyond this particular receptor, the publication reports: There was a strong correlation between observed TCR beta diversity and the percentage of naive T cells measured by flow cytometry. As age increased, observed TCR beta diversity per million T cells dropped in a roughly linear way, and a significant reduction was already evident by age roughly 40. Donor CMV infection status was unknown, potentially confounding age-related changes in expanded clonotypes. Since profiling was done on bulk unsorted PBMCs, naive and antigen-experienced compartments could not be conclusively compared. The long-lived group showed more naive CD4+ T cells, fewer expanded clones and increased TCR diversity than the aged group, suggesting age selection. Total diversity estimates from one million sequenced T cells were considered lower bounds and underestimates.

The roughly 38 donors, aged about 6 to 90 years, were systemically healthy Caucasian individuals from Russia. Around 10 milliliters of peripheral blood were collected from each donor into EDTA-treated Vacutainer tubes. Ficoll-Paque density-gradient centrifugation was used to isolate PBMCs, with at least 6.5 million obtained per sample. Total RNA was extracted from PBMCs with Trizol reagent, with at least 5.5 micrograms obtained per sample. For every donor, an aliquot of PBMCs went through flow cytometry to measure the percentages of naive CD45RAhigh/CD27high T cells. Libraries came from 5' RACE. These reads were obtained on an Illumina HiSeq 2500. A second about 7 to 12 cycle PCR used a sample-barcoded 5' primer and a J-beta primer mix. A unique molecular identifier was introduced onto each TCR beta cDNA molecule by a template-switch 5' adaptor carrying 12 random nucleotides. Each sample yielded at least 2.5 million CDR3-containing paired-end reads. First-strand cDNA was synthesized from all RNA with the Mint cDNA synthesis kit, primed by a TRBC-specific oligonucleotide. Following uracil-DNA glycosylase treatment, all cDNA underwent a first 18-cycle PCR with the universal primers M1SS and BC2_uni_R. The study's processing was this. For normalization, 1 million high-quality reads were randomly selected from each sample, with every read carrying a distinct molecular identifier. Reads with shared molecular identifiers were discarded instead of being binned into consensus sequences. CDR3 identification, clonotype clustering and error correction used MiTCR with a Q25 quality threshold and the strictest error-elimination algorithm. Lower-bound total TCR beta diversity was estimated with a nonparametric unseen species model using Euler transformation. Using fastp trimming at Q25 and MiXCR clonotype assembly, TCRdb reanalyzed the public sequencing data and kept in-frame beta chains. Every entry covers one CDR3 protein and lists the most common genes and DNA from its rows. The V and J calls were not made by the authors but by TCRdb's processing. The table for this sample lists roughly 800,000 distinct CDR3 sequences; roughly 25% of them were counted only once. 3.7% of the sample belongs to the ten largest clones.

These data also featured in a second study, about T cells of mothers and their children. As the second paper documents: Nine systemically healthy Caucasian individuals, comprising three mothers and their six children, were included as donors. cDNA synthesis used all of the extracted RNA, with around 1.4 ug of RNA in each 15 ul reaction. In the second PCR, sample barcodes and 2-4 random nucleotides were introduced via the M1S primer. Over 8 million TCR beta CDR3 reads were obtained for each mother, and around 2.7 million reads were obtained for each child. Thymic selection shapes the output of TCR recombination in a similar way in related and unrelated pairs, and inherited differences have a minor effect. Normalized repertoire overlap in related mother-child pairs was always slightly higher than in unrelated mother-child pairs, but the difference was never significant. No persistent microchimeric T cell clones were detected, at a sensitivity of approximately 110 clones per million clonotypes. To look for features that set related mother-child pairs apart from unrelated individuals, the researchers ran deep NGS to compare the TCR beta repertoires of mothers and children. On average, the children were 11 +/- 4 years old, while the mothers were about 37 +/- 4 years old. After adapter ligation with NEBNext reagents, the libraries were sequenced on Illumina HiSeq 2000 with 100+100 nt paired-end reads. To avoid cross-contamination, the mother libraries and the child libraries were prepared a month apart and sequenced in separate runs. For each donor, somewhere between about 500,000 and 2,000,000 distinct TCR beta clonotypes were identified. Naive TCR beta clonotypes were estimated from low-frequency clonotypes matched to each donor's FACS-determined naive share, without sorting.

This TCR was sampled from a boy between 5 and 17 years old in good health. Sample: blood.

The CDR3 sequence is CSARGGHDYEQYF. In nucleotides, the sequence is TGCAGTGCTAGAGGCGGACACGACTACGAGCAGTACTTC. The rearrangement joined TRBV20-1 to TRBJ2-7, with TRBD1 perhaps the D gene, on 5 matching bases. V is pared back by 1 base and J by 3 bases, with 10 bases lying between the germline termini. CDR3 length: 13 amino acids, cysteine to phenylalanine. The retained sequence is limited to the CDR3, 39 bases, with the frame set at the first base. Per the germline V gene (reference sequence), DFQATT is the CDR1 and SNEGSKA is the CDR2.